This T cell receptor beta chain was identified during a study of response to subunit inactivated influenza vaccine. For this clonotype: The antigen is unknown. The conserved phenylalanine or tryptophan normally closing the CDR3 is absent here, so this likely arose from a read error.

The CDR3 consists of 15 residues. From germline, CDR1 is SGHRS and CDR2 YFSETQ. The V and J ends lost 4 bases and 0 bases, in that order; junction bases with no gene match: 6. TCRdb analysed the RT-PCR reads with MiXCR anew, one entry per CDR3 protein. Here the sample spans 300,000 to 350,000 distinct CDR3 sequences, 20% to 25% being singletons. Study-level findings and limits: After each seasonal influenza vaccination, few new T cells are recruited, the authors suggested.

The rearrangement joins TRBV5-1 to TRBJ2-7; 8 positions agree with TRBD1. The sequencing used PBMCs from blood, collected approximately 22 months after vaccination. The sequence was collected from a man aged 45 to 70 who received an inactivated influenza vaccine. CDR3 DNA sequence: TGCGCCAGCAGCCAGGGACAGGCGTACTCCTACGAGCAGTACTCC. Translation gives CASSQGQAYSYEQYS.